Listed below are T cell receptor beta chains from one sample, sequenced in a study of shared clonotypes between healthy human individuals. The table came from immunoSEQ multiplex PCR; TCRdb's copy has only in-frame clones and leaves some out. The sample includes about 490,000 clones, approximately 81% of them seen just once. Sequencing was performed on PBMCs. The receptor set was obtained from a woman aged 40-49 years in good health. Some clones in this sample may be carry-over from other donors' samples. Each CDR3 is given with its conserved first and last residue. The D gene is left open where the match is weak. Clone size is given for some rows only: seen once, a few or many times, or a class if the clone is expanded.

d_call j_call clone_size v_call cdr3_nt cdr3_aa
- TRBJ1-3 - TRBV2 TGTGCCAGGGGACTGGCAGGCTCTGGAAACACCATATATTTT CARGLAGSGNTIYF
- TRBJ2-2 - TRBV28 TGTGCCAGCAGTTTAACGGACAACACCGGGGAGCTGTTTTTT CASSLTDNTGELFF
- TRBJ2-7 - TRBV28 TGTGCCAGCAGTTTCAAGGGAGTCTCCTACGAGCAGTACTTC CASSFKGVSYEQYF
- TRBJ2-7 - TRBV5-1 TGCGCCAGCAGCTTGGGGAGGACCGAGCAGTACTTC CASSLGRTEQYF
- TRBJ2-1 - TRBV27 TGTGCCAGCAGTGCTGGTAGCGGCCTATACAATGAGCAGTTCTTC CASSAGSGLYNEQFF
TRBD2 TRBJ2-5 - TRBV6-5 TGTGCCAGTAGACTAGCGGGACAAGAGACCCAGTACTTC CASRLAGQETQYF
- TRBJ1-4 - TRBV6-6 TGTGCCAGCAGCCCGGGACGGGCCCGGAATGAAAAACTGTTTTTT CASSPGRARNEKLFF
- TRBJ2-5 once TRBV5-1 TGCGCCAGCAGCTTACAGGGAAGCCAAGAGACCCAGTACTTC CASSLQGSQETQYF
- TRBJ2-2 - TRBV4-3 TGCGCCAGCAGCCACAATCCGGTTGCCGGGGAGCTGTTTTTT CASSHNPVAGELFF
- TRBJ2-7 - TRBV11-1 TGTGCCAGCAGCCTAGGGGTTGGGGTAGCCTACGAGCAGTACTTC CASSLGVGVAYEQYF
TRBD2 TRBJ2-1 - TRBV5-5 TGTGCCAGCAGCTTGGGGTTAGCGGGAGCTGGCTACAATGAGCAGTTCTTC CASSLGLAGAGYNEQFF
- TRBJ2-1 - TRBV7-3 TGTGCCAGCACCTGGGACGGGACTCGCGCGTACAATGAGCAGTTCTTC CASTWDGTRAYNEQFF
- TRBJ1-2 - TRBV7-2 TGTGCCACCTTGGGGGGGATGGTCTATGGCTACACCTTC CATLGGMVYGYTF
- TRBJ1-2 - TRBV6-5 TGTGCCAGCAGTTACCGGGGAACGAGGGGGATCTATGGCTACACCTTC CASSYRGTRGIYGYTF
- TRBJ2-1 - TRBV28 TGTGCCAGCAGTGCGCTCACTTTCAGCTCCTACAATGAGCAGTTCTTC CASSALTFSSYNEQFF
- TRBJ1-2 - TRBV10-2 TGCGCCAGCAGTGAGACTCCACAGGGTTTGAGCTATGGCTACGCCTTC CASSETPQGLSYGYAF
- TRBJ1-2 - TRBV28 TGTGCCACTACTTGGGGGGACTATGGCTACACCTTC CATTWGDYGYTF
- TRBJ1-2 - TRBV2 TGTGCCAGCAGTGAGGTGACAGAGAACTATGGCTACACCTTC CASSEVTENYGYTF
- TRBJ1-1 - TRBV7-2 TGTGCCAGCAGCAAACAGGGAGATACTGAAGCTTTCTTT CASSKQGDTEAFF